The 27 T cell receptor beta chains below come from one sample, sequenced in a study of OX40 agonist ivuxolimab in advanced cancers. Generated by immunoSEQ multiplex PCR, the TCRdb table keeps only in-frame clones and is missing some. The table lists tens of thousands of clones, about 91% of them singletons. This sample comprised CD4+ or CD8+ T cells sorted from blood, obtained in a trial of the OX40 agonist ivuxolimab. The receptors shown here come from an adult with an advanced solid tumor such as melanoma, head and neck, liver or kidney cancer.

This chain connects TRBV4-1 to TRBJ2-1, with 9 bases fitting TRBD2. Germline CDR1 reads MGHRA; CDR2 reads YSYEKL. This CDR3 has 15 amino acids. With 1 base clipped from V and 6 bases from J, the junction kept 4 bases outside the gene matches. The CDR3 coding sequence is TGCGCCAGCAGCCAAGTGCGGGGGGGCGGCAATGAGCAGTTCTTC. Translating gives CASSQVRGGGNEQFF.

The chain has TRBV7-6 and TRBJ1-5; D is ambiguous. CDR1 is SGHVS, CDR2 FNYEAQ, per germline. The length of the CDR3 is 14 residues. Trimming removed 5 bases from V and 0 bases from J, with 8 bases in between. CDR3 nucleotide sequence: TGTGCCAGCAGCCCGACACCTAGCAATCAGCCCCAGCATTTT. This codes for CASSPTPSNQPQHF. Full variable domain (outside the CDR3, taken from reference TRBV7-6 and TRBJ1-5): GAGVSQSPRYKVTKRGQDVALRCDPISGHVSLYWYRQALGQGPEFLTYFNYEAQQDKSGLPNDRFSAERPEGSISTLTIQRTEQRDSAMYRCASSPTPSNQPQHFGDGTRLSIL.

The chain uses TRBV29-1 and TRBJ2-1; tentative D call: TRBD1 (5 bases). The V end was cut by 4 bases, the J end by 4 bases, with 11 bases between. This CDR3 contains 13 residues. Germline V lookup: CDR1 SQVTM, CDR2 ANQGSEA. This CDR3 is CSVAPPGYNEQFF. The CDR3 DNA follows: TGCAGCGTTGCCCCCCCAGGGTACAATGAGCAGTTCTTC.

The V gene is TRBV7-9, the J gene TRBJ2-1; weak D call: TRBD1 (5 bases). The CDR3 covers 15 residues. V was pared by 0 bases and J by 8 bases, with 14 bases between. The germline CDR1 and CDR2 sequences are SEHNR and FQNEAQ (reference sequence). CDR3 region: CASSLAWTPIDEQFF. In DNA, the CDR3 is TGTGCCAGCAGCTTAGCGTGGACACCAATCGATGAGCAGTTCTTC.

This clone was observed a single time. V and J are TRBV25-1 and TRBJ1-1; the match to TRBD1 covers 7 bases. This CDR3 is built from 13 residues. The trim removed 6 bases at V and 4 bases at J, leaving 5 bases unmatched. Germline-derived CDR1 and CDR2 are MGHDK and SYGVNS. The CDR3 sequence: CASRLGGGTEAFF. The CDR3 coding sequence is TGTGCCAGCAGACTAGGGGGCGGCACTGAAGCTTTCTTT.

The rearrangement links TRBV2 to TRBJ1-2; no clear D gene. Between the trimmed V and J ends, which lost 3 bases and 1 base, there was a span of 9 bases. The CDR3 is 14 residues long. In germline, CDR1 is SNHLY, CDR2 FYNNEI. The CDR3 DNA is TGTGCCAGCAGTGATCTAGAGCATAACTATGGCTACACCTTC. It encodes CASSDLEHNYGYTF.

The V gene is TRBV7-8, the J gene TRBJ2-2; a weak D match, TRBD2 (6 bases). CDR1 and CDR2 from the germline V gene are SGHVS and FQNEAQ. The CDR3 is made up of 15 amino acids. V lost 10 bases to trimming and J lost 0 bases, with 15 bases between them. CDR3: CATPPGLTNTGELFF. CDR3 sequence (DNA): TGTGCCACCCCCCCGGGACTCACGAACACCGGGGAGCTGTTTTTT.

The chain combines TRBV7-9 with TRBJ2-1; 12 nucleotides align to TRBD1. CDR3 length equals 15 residues. Trimming at V came to 5 bases and at J to 8 bases, leaving 7 bases not matched to a gene. Looked up from germline, CDR1 is SEHNR and CDR2 is FQNEAQ (reference sequence). This CDR3 reads CASSPGQGALDEQFF. The DNA of the CDR3 is TGTGCCAGCAGCCCGGGACAGGGGGCATTGGATGAGCAGTTCTTC.

The chain employs TRBV6-1 and TRBJ2-3, with 7 bases lining up with TRBD2. CDR1 and CDR2 from the germline V gene are MNHNS and SASEGT. The CDR3 has 14 amino acids. J lost 0 bases, V lost 6 bases, and 3 bases had no gene match. The CDR3 region has the DNA TGTGCCAGCAGCCTAGCGGTGAGCACAGATACGCAGTATTTT. Translation: CASSLAVSTDTQYF.

The chain has TRBV5-5 and TRBJ1-1; D is ambiguous. V lost 2 bases, J lost 4 bases, and 6 bases lay in between. The CDR3 is 12 amino acids. The germline gives CDR1 SGHKS, CDR2 YYEKEE (reference sequence). In DNA, the CDR3 is TGTGCCAGCAGCTTTTACCTCACTGAAGCTTTCTTT. Translated: CASSFYLTEAFF.

This clone has a handful of counts. The chain links TRBV7-9 to TRBJ1-2; maybe TRBD1 (5 bases). V was trimmed by 5 bases and J by 2 bases, leaving 21 bases between them. The CDR3 length is 17 residues. CDR1 SEHNR and CDR2 FQNEAQ come from the germline V gene (reference sequence). CDR3 sequence reads: CASSGVGVRTLNYGYTF. CDR3 sequence (DNA): TGTGCCAGCAGCGGAGTGGGGGTCCGCACCCTCAACTATGGCTACACCTTC.

The chain combines TRBV7-9 with TRBJ2-3; D is ambiguous. The germline V gene encodes CDR1 SEHNR and CDR2 FQNEAQ (reference sequence). Trimming removed 1 base at V and 7 bases at J, with 9 bases between. The CDR3 spans 13 residues. The CDR3 loop is CASSLEDGYTQYF. In nucleotides, the CDR3 is TGTGCCAGCAGCTTAGAAGACGGGTATACGCAGTATTTT.

CDR3 in amino acids: CASSAGTSGADTQYF. As DNA, the CDR3 is TGTGCCAGCAGCGCCGGGACTAGCGGGGCGGATACGCAGTATTTT. The V gene is TRBV9, the J gene TRBJ2-3, with TRBD2 matching 13 bases. The CDR3 is 15 amino acids. Germline loops: CDR1 SGDLS, CDR2 YYNGEE. Losses at the gene ends were 3 bases for V and 6 bases for J; bases not matched to a gene: 4.

V gene TRBV4-2 combines with J gene TRBJ2-7; TRBD1 matches at 8 bases. The germline CDR1 and CDR2 sequences are LGHNA and YNFKEQ. The V and J ends lost 4 bases and 5 bases, in that order; junction bases with no gene match: 7. The CDR3 contains 14 residues. The CDR3 is CASSPRTGGDEQYF. CDR3 DNA sequence: TGTGCCAGCAGCCCCAGAACAGGGGGTGACGAGCAGTACTTC.

The CDR3 loop is CASSYGGANTGELFF. CDR3 in DNA: TGTGCCAGCAGCTATGGGGGAGCTAACACCGGGGAGCTGTTTTTT. The chain has TRBV7-9 and TRBJ2-2, with D perhaps matching TRBD1 or TRBD2 (5 bases each). Germline V gene sequence: CDR1 SEHNR, CDR2 FQNEAQ (reference sequence). This CDR3 region has 15 residues. Trimming took 4 bases from V and 2 from J, leaving 11 bases between them.

The V call is TRBV5-4, the J call TRBJ2-1, with 11 nucleotides matching TRBD2. V lost 7 bases to trimming and J lost 0 bases; unmatched junction nucleotides: 6. The CDR3 has 16 amino acids. Germline CDR1 reads SGHNT; CDR2 reads YYREEE (reference sequence). CDR3 protein: CASDPSGGSSYNEQFF. The CDR3 region has the DNA TGTGCCAGCGACCCTAGCGGGGGGAGCTCCTACAATGAGCAGTTCTTC.

The genes are TRBV29-1 and TRBJ2-1, with D possibly matching TRBD1 (5 bases). Germline CDR1 is SQVTM and CDR2 is ANQGSEA. This CDR3 has 13 amino acids. V was shortened by 4 bases and J by 8 bases, with 15 bases between the two germline ends. CDR3 in DNA: TGCAGCGTTGTCTGGCAGGGTGTTTATGAGCAGTTCTTC. Its translation is CSVVWQGVYEQFF.

The CDR3 DNA follows: TGTGCCAGCAGTTTATTAGGCCCCCAAGGGACCGGGGAGCTGTTTTTT. Translation gives CASSLLGPQGTGELFF. The chain employs TRBV27 and TRBJ2-2; D unclear. V shed 1 base and J shed 5 bases, with 14 bases lying between them. The CDR3 has 16 residues. Germline CDR1 MNHEY, CDR2 SMNVEV (reference sequence).

The J gene is TRBJ2-7, the V gene TRBV4-2; D is unclear. The CDR3 spans 11 residues. Germline CDR1 reads LGHNA; CDR2 reads YNFKEQ. V was shortened by 3 bases and J by 3 bases, with 3 bases between the two germline ends. This chain's CDR3 is CASSHLYEQYF. Written as DNA, the CDR3 is TGTGCCAGCAGCCACCTCTACGAGCAGTACTTC.

The J gene is TRBJ2-5, the V gene TRBV5-1; D gene ambiguous. In germline, CDR1 is SGHRS, CDR2 YFSETQ. The CDR3 contains 16 residues. V lost 0 bases, J lost 0 bases, and 12 bases lay in between. The CDR3 loop is CASSLEVTMDQETQYF. In DNA form, the CDR3 reads TGCGCCAGCAGCTTGGAGGTCACAATGGACCAAGAGACCCAGTACTTC.

The count of this clone is one. The chain employs TRBV19 and TRBJ1-2; maybe TRBD1 (5 bases). This CDR3 is built from 18 residues. Germline CDR1 is LNHDA and CDR2 is SQIVND (reference sequence). V was shortened by 1 base and J by 2 bases, with 20 bases between the two germline ends. This chain's CDR3 is CASSIGYVSGTSNYGYTF. The CDR3 bases are TGTGCCAGTAGTATAGGGTATGTGTCAGGGACCTCAAACTATGGCTACACCTTC.

This chain joins TRBV13 and TRBJ2-3; tentative D call: TRBD1 (5 bases). This CDR3 has 13 residues. Germline V gene sequence: CDR1 PRHDT, CDR2 FYEKMQ (reference sequence). V shed 6 bases and J shed 3 bases, with 10 bases lying between them. As DNA, the CDR3 is TGTGCCAGCAGAATTAAGGGGACAGATACGCAGTATTTT. The encoded protein is CASRIKGTDTQYF.

The V gene is TRBV11-3, the J gene TRBJ2-1; 7 nucleotides line up with TRBD2. The germline V gene encodes CDR1 SGHNT and CDR2 YENEEA. The CDR3 consists of 16 residues. V lost 1 base, J lost 2 bases, and 5 bases stayed unmatched. CDR3 amino acids: CASSLGGEGPYNEQFF. The DNA for the CDR3 is TGTGCCAGCAGCTTAGGCGGGGAGGGGCCCTACAATGAGCAGTTCTTC.

CDR3 in amino acids: CASSLGAGRSYEQYF. For the CDR3, the DNA is TGTGCCAGCAGCTTAGGGGCAGGGAGGTCCTACGAGCAGTACTTC. The rearrangement uses TRBV7-9 and TRBJ2-7; maybe TRBD2 (6 bases). Trimming stripped 1 base from V and 1 base from J, with 11 bases between. Germline CDR1 SEHNR, CDR2 FQNEAQ (reference sequence). This CDR3 spans 15 amino acids. Full variable domain (missing parts from reference TRBV7-9 and TRBJ2-7): DTGVSQNPRHKITKRGQNVTFRCDPISEHNRLYWYRQTLGQGPEFLTYFQNEAQLEKSRLLSDRFSAERPKGSFSTLEIQRTEQGDSAMYLCASSLGAGRSYEQYFGPGTRLTVT.

V is TRBV6-5 and J is TRBJ2-7, with unresolved D. The CDR3 loop spans 13 amino acids. The V gene's germline CDR1 is MNHEY and CDR2 SVGAGI. Trimming removed 2 bases at V and 3 bases at J, with 8 bases between. The CDR3 region has the DNA TGTGCCAGCAGTTACGGGCTCCTCTACGAGCAGTACTTC. It encodes CASSYGLLYEQYF.

The chain couples TRBV27 to TRBJ2-3; D unresolved. Deletions cut 2 bases from V and 2 bases from J, with 11 bases between. The CDR3 contains 15 residues. Germline V gene sequence: CDR1 MNHEY, CDR2 SMNVEV (reference sequence). The CDR3, as DNA: TGTGCCAGCAGTTTAACCGTCCTCGTCACAGATACGCAGTATTTT. Its translation is CASSLTVLVTDTQYF.

The chain employs TRBV7-9 and TRBJ2-5, with TRBD1 matching 7 bases. Looked up from germline, CDR1 is SEHNR and CDR2 is FQNEAQ (reference sequence). J was trimmed by 0 bases and V by 5 bases; bases with no gene match: 6. This CDR3 has 15 residues. DNA of the CDR3: TGTGCCAGCAGCCCAAAAGACAGGGACCAAGAGACCCAGTACTTC. It encodes CASSPKDRDQETQYF.